Sequencing of this T cell receptor beta chain was carried out in a study of beta chain features in type 1 diabetes. The CDR3 covers 16 residues. With V trimmed by 1 base and J by 2 bases, 4 bases remained unmatched. Germline CDR1 reads SGHTA; CDR2 reads FQGNSA. The study reverse transcribed the entire isolated RNA, so it sequenced expressed TCRB transcripts. Some clones are missing from TCRdb's copy, which holds only in-frame ones; the method was immunoSEQ multiplex PCR. The sample holds about 390,000 clones, roughly 9.8% seen once. Whole-study results and caveats: Type 1 diabetes patients had moderately but significantly shorter TCRB CDR3s in all four CD4+ subsets.

This clone was recorded many times. The antigen is unknown. The sample consisted of central memory CD4+ T cells from blood. The chain combines TRBV7-2 with TRBJ1-5; 8 nucleotides line up with TRBD1. The TCR originated in a man aged 25 to 40 with type 1 diabetes. In DNA, the CDR3 is TGTGCCAGCAGCTTAGACAGGGGGGCGGGCAATCAGCCCCAGCATTTT. Amino acid sequence: CASSLDRGAGNQPQHF. Variable domain in full (rest from reference TRBV7-2 and TRBJ1-5): GAGVSQSPSNKVTEKGKDVELRCDPISGHTALYWYRQSLGQGLEFLIYFQGNSAPDKSGLPSDRFSAERTGGSVSTLTIQRTQQEDSAVYLCASSLDRGAGNQPQHFGDGTRLSIL.